Included here is one T cell receptor beta chain sequence, with context. This entry is derived from a study of blood T cell repertoires in COVID-19. The data were produced by immunoSEQ multiplex PCR, yet TCRdb's version contains in-frame clones alone and is incomplete. The sample includes about 40,000 clones, 65% to 80% of them seen just once. Germline V gene lookup returns CDR1 SGHRS and CDR2 YFSETQ. The V segment lost 1 base and the J segment 7 bases; nucleotides outside the gene matches: 5. CDR3 length: 13 residues. The sequenced sample consisted of peripheral blood. The TCR sequence derives from an elderly man with acute or convalescent COVID-19. The chain couples TRBV5-1 to TRBJ2-7; 7 positions match TRBD1. The CDR3 loop reads CASSLFTQGEQYF. CDR3 in DNA: TGCGCCAGCAGCTTGTTTACACAGGGGGAGCAGTACTTC.